A selection of T cell receptor beta chains follows, all from one sample in a study of T cell changes during pregnancy in multiple sclerosis. The repertoire was sequenced with immunoSEQ multiplex PCR; TCRdb's copy has only in-frame clones and lacks some. The data contain more than 80,000 clones, over 80% of them singletons. The material was PBMCs, obtained in the first trimester of pregnancy. The receptor set was obtained from a female donor in good health, serving as a control in a pregnancy study. Some clones in this sample may be carry-over from other donors' samples. The CDR3 runs from the conserved cysteine through the conserved F or W. The D gene is left open where the match is weak. The size entry is marked missing in some rows and otherwise reads once, few, many or a size class.

d_call cdr3_length j_call v_call clone_size cdr3_nt cdr3_aa
- 13 TRBJ2-3 TRBV6-5 - TGTGCCAGCAGTTTGGCGGTTGGAGTTACGCAGTATTTT CASSLAVGVTQYF
TRBD1 15 TRBJ1-3 TRBV4-1 - TGCGCCAGCAGCCAGGACAGGGGGCAAGGAAACACCATATATTTT CASSQDRGQGNTIYF
- 13 TRBJ1-1 TRBV9 - TGTGCCAGCAGCGTAGGAGGGAGAACTGAAGCTTTCTTT CASSVGGRTEAFF
- 16 TRBJ1-1 TRBV5-6 - TGTGCCAGCAGCCCGCCCCAGGCACCTATGAACACTGAAGCTTTCTTT CASSPPQAPMNTEAFF
TRBD1 15 TRBJ1-2 TRBV7-9 - TGTGCCAGCAGCTTAGCTACAGGGGTTAACTATGGCTACACCTTC CASSLATGVNYGYTF
- 15 TRBJ2-6 TRBV6-4 - TGTGCCAGCAGTGAGAAAGGGAGCGGGGCCAACGTCCTGACTTTC CASSEKGSGANVLTF
- 15 TRBJ1-2 TRBV5-6 - TGTGCCAGCAGCTTGCTAACCTCCCCGAACTATGGCTACACCTTC CASSLLTSPNYGYTF
TRBD2 14 TRBJ2-2 TRBV7-2 - TGTGCCAGCAGCTTGGGACTAGCATCCGGGGAGCTGTTTTTT CASSLGLASGELFF
- 15 TRBJ2-7 TRBV4-1 - TGCGCCAGCAGCCAGGGGAGGAGCAGCTCCTACGAGCAGTACTTC CASSQGRSSSYEQYF
TRBD1 15 TRBJ1-2 TRBV5-4 once TGTGCCAGCAGCGCTGGACAGGGGGCCGTCTCTGGCTACACCTTC CASSAGQGAVSGYTF
- 14 TRBJ2-1 TRBV15 - TGTGCCACCAGCCCCAGGGGAGGAAGCGGGAACCAGTTCTTC CATSPRGGSGNQFF
TRBD1 12 TRBJ1-2 TRBV27 - TGTGCCAGCAGTTTAGAGGGGGCCGGCTACACCTTC CASSLEGAGYTF
TRBD1 14 TRBJ2-2 TRBV10-1 - TGCGCCAGCAGTTGGGCAGGGGGCACCGGGGAGCTGTTTTTT CASSWAGGTGELFF
- 13 TRBJ2-3 TRBV15 - TGTGCCACCAGCAGAGCCCGGGCAGATACGCAGTATTTT CATSRARADTQYF
- 15 TRBJ2-5 TRBV5-4 - TGTGCCAGCAGCCCCGGACAGCGGTACCAAGAGACCCAGTACTTC CASSPGQRYQETQYF
- 13 TRBJ2-7 TRBV27 - TGTGCCAGCAGCCCCCAACAGGGATACGAGCAGTACTTC CASSPQQGYEQYF
TRBD1 14 TRBJ1-1 TRBV27 - TGTGCCAGCAGTTTATTGCAGGGGGCCACTGAAGCTTTCTTT CASSLLQGATEAFF
TRBD1 13 TRBJ1-4 TRBV30 - TGTGCCTACCCGGGACAGCGGGGGGAAAAACTGTTTTTT CAYPGQRGEKLFF